Listed below are T cell receptor beta chains from one sample, sequenced in a study of blood T cell repertoires in COVID-19. Assay: immunoSEQ multiplex PCR; the TCRdb copy retains only in-frame clones and omits some. The table includes about 190,000 clones, around 80% detected once. The sample consisted of peripheral blood. Receptors originate from an elderly woman with active or convalescent COVID-19. CDR3s include the opening cysteine and the closing phenylalanine or tryptophan. Each record gives: CDR3 protein, CDR3 DNA, D gene, clone size, J gene, V gene. D genes are given only for firm matches. Some rows mark clone size as missing; the rest say once, few, many or name a class of expanded clone.

CDR3: CASSSWGGQGQTQYF
DNA: TGTGCCAGTAGTTCATGGGGGGGACAGGGACAAACCCAGTACTTC
D: TRBD1
size: .
J: TRBJ2-5
V: TRBV19

CDR3: CASSLAAGNTGELFF
DNA: TGTGCCAGCAGCTTAGCCGCGGGTAACACCGGGGAGCTGTTTTTT
D: .
size: once
J: TRBJ2-2
V: TRBV7-6

CDR3: CASHRTSGVQTQYF
DNA: TGTGCCTCCCACCGTACTAGCGGGGTACAGACCCAGTACTTC
D: TRBD2
size: few
J: TRBJ2-5
V: TRBV6-5

CDR3: CASTTGRVQDTQYF
DNA: TGTGCCAGCACGACAGGTCGCGTTCAGGATACGCAGTATTTT
D: .
size: .
J: TRBJ2-3
V: TRBV7-8

CDR3: CASRLAGQEGMDYGYTF
DNA: TGTGCAAGTCGCTTGGCGGGACAGGAAGGAATGGACTATGGCTACACCTTC
D: .
size: .
J: TRBJ1-2
V: TRBV12-2

CDR3: CASSLLQSGTNFGYTF
DNA: TGTGCCAGCAGTTTATTACAGTCCGGGACAAATTTCGGCTACACCTTC
D: .
size: .
J: TRBJ1-2
V: TRBV28

CDR3: CASTSGTGGYNEQFF
DNA: TGTGCCAGCACCTCCGGGACAGGGGGCTACAATGAGCAGTTCTTC
D: TRBD1
size: .
J: TRBJ2-1
V: TRBV27

CDR3: CASSPEGGVQVETQYF
DNA: TGTGCCAGCAGTCCCGAGGGTGGGGTCCAGGTAGAGACCCAGTACTTC
D: .
size: .
J: TRBJ2-5
V: TRBV28

CDR3: CASSTRQGPYNSPLHF
DNA: TGTGCCAGCAGCACACGACAGGGCCCCTATAATTCACCCCTCCACTTT
D: TRBD1
size: once
J: TRBJ1-6
V: TRBV9

CDR3: CASRARRTYGYTF
DNA: TGTGCCAGCAGGGCCAGGCGGACATATGGCTACACCTTC
D: .
size: few
J: TRBJ1-2
V: TRBV27

CDR3: CASSPGLAGGDTQYF
DNA: TGTGCCAGCAGTCCGGGACTAGCGGGGGGTGATACGCAGTATTTT
D: TRBD2
size: .
J: TRBJ2-3
V: TRBV2

CDR3: CASSPPARSGNGYTF
DNA: TGTGCCAGCAGCCCACCCGCCCGTTCAGGGAATGGCTACACCTTC
D: .
size: few
J: TRBJ1-2
V: TRBV28

CDR3: CASSPVRPKTDFPTYEQYF
DNA: TGTGCCAGCAGTCCCGTACGTCCTAAGACAGACTTTCCGACCTACGAGCAGTACTTC
D: .
size: .
J: TRBJ2-7
V: TRBV28

CDR3: CASSPNSGGGVLDTQYF
DNA: TGTGCCAGCAGCCCTAACTCGGGGGGCGGGGTCTTAGATACGCAGTATTTT
D: .
size: .
J: TRBJ2-3
V: TRBV13

CDR3: CASSYGTVWGTEAFF
DNA: TGTGCCAGCAGTTACGGGACAGTTTGGGGGACTGAAGCTTTCTTT
D: TRBD1
size: .
J: TRBJ1-1
V: TRBV6-5

CDR3: CASSFRQGSPGELFF
DNA: TGTGCCAGCAGCTTCAGACAGGGGAGTCCCGGGGAGCTGTTTTTT
D: TRBD1
size: .
J: TRBJ2-2
V: TRBV11-2

CDR3: CASSLVGVVTDTQYF
DNA: TGCGCCAGCAGCTTGGTCGGGGTGGTCACAGATACGCAGTATTTT
D: .
size: .
J: TRBJ2-3
V: TRBV5-1

CDR3: CASSLSGVSTDTQYF
DNA: TGTGCCAGCAGCTTAAGCGGGGTTAGCACAGATACGCAGTATTTT
D: TRBD2
size: .
J: TRBJ2-3
V: TRBV7-8

CDR3: CASEEPGQGPLGEQYF
DNA: TGTGCCAGTGAAGAACCGGGACAGGGGCCCCTCGGGGAGCAGTACTTC
D: TRBD1
size: .
J: TRBJ2-7
V: TRBV2

CDR3: CASSLGQGNVDEQYF
DNA: TGCGCCAGCAGCTTGGGGCAGGGGAACGTTGACGAGCAGTACTTC
D: .
size: .
J: TRBJ2-7
V: TRBV5-1

CDR3: CASSPRQGATGELFF
DNA: TGTGCCAGCAGCCCCCGACAGGGTGCCACCGGGGAGCTGTTTTTT
D: TRBD1
size: .
J: TRBJ2-2
V: TRBV27

CDR3: CASSPRTGVRTGELFF
DNA: TGTGCCAGCAGCCCCCGGACAGGGGTGAGAACCGGGGAGCTGTTTTTT
D: TRBD1
size: once
J: TRBJ2-2
V: TRBV9

CDR3: CASSPGQPDQPQHF
DNA: TGTGCCAGCAGCCCAGGACAGCCGGATCAGCCCCAGCATTTT
D: .
size: .
J: TRBJ1-5
V: TRBV9

CDR3: CASSLDPGGRGTQYF
DNA: TGTGCCAGCAGCTTAGATCCCGGAGGGAGGGGTACGCAGTATTTT
D: TRBD2
size: .
J: TRBJ2-3
V: TRBV13

CDR3: CASSIDEETGYGYTF
DNA: TGTGCCAGTAGTATAGATGAGGAGACAGGCTATGGCTACACCTTC
D: .
size: .
J: TRBJ1-2
V: TRBV19

CDR3: CATSDLMSGIETQYF
DNA: TGTGCCACCAGTGATTTGATGTCCGGGATCGAGACCCAGTACTTC
D: .
size: .
J: TRBJ2-5
V: TRBV24-1

CDR3: CASSPREVPYNEQFF
DNA: TGTGCCAGCAGCCCGCGGGAGGTGCCCTACAATGAGCAGTTCTTC
D: TRBD2
size: .
J: TRBJ2-1
V: TRBV9

CDR3: CASSSSGTVNNEKLFF
DNA: TGTGCCAGCAGCTCTAGCGGGACAGTTAATAATGAAAAACTGTTTTTT
D: TRBD1
size: .
J: TRBJ1-4
V: TRBV5-5

CDR3: CASSVAPGYNQPQHF
DNA: TGTGCCAGTAGCGTAGCCCCGGGGTACAATCAGCCCCAGCATTTT
D: .
size: .
J: TRBJ1-5
V: TRBV19

CDR3: CASSYSGATPNEQYF
DNA: TGCGCCAGCAGTTATAGCGGGGCCACCCCCAACGAGCAGTACTTC
D: TRBD2
size: .
J: TRBJ2-7
V: TRBV5-1

CDR3: CASSLVVGSYEQYF
DNA: TGTGCCAGCAGCTTGGTGGTCGGCTCCTACGAGCAGTACTTC
D: .
size: .
J: TRBJ2-7
V: TRBV11-2

CDR3: CASRFTGGGGHTEAFF
DNA: TGTGCCAGCAGATTTACAGGGGGAGGGGGGCACACTGAAGCTTTCTTT
D: TRBD1
size: few
J: TRBJ1-1
V: TRBV28

CDR3: CASSLGEAEAFF
DNA: TGTGCCAGCAGTTTAGGGGAGGCTGAAGCTTTCTTT
D: .
size: .
J: TRBJ1-1
V: TRBV6-5

CDR3: CASSESIIRQGAYEQYF
DNA: TGCGCCAGCAGTGAGTCGATTATACGACAGGGCGCCTACGAGCAGTACTTC
D: TRBD1
size: .
J: TRBJ2-7
V: TRBV10-2

CDR3: CASSVVSGNTGELFF
DNA: TGTGCCAGCAGCGTAGTTAGCGGGAACACCGGGGAGCTGTTTTTT
D: .
size: .
J: TRBJ2-2
V: TRBV9

CDR3: CASSLELGSNYGYTF
DNA: TGTGCCAGCAGTTTGGAGCTTGGAAGCAACTATGGCTACACCTTC
D: .
size: few
J: TRBJ1-2
V: TRBV27

CDR3: CASSPTSTGGGYGYTF
DNA: TGTGCCAGCAGCCCAACCTCGACAGGGGGCGGCTATGGCTACACCTTC
D: TRBD1
size: .
J: TRBJ1-2
V: TRBV28

CDR3: CASSPSGNYGYTF
DNA: TGCGCCAGCAGCCCCTCCGGGAACTATGGCTACACCTTC
D: .
size: .
J: TRBJ1-2
V: TRBV5-1

CDR3: CSATGVEGYTF
DNA: TGCAGTGCTACAGGGGTTGAGGGCTACACCTTC
D: .
size: once
J: TRBJ1-2
V: TRBV20-1

CDR3: CASSFNSNQPQHF
DNA: TGCGCCAGCAGCTTCAATAGCAATCAGCCCCAGCATTTT
D: .
size: .
J: TRBJ1-5
V: TRBV5-1